Below are 14 T cell receptor beta chains sequenced from a single sample in a study of blood T cells in healthy people across ages. The second PCR ran roughly 6 to 11 cycles with a sample-barcoded 5' primer and J-beta primers. MiXCR, run by TCRdb on the 5' RACE reads, gives a single entry per CDR3 protein. The top ten clones hold 2.1% of a sample with 1.5 million to 2 million distinct CDR3 sequences, around half of them seen once. Sequenced sample: blood. Receptors were obtained from a woman aged 40 to 50 in good health.

This clonotype was detected once. The V call is TRBV5-1, the J call TRBJ2-3; 11 positions match TRBD2. After removal of 4 bases from V and 1 base from J, the junction contained 8 bases not matched to a gene. Germline V gene lookup returns CDR1 SGHRS and CDR2 YFSETQ. The CDR3 has 17 amino acids. The CDR3 region is CASSVGTSGVRTDTQYF. The CDR3 nucleotides are TGCGCCAGCAGCGTCGGGACTAGCGGAGTTCGCACAGATACGCAGTATTTT.

The rearrangement joins TRBV7-9 to TRBJ2-6; 9 bases are a match to TRBD2. V shed 5 bases and J 0 bases; nucleotides not matched to a gene: 8. Per the germline V gene, CDR1 is SEHNR and CDR2 is FQNEAQ (reference sequence). The CDR3 is made up of 18 amino acids. The CDR3 is CASSPGGTSPSGANVLTF. The CDR3 DNA is TGTGCCAGCAGCCCTGGAGGGACTAGCCCCTCTGGGGCCAACGTCCTGACTTTC.

This clonotype was seen a handful of times. CDR3 amino acids: CASSNVGGSNVLTF. CDR3 DNA sequence: TGCGCCAGCAGCAACGTAGGGGGTTCCAACGTCCTGACTTTC. V usage is TRBV5-1 and J usage is TRBJ2-6, with D maybe TRBD1 (6 bases). V lost 4 bases and J 8 bases, leaving 13 bases between the germline ends. Germline V gene data show CDR1 as SGHRS and CDR2 as YFSETQ. The CDR3 is 14 residues long.

This clonotype was counted a few times. This rearrangement joins TRBV12-3 or TRBV12-4 to TRBJ2-1, with 8 bases that match TRBD1. The CDR3 sequence is 14 residues long. The ends lost 8 bases at V and 8 bases at J; junction bases unmatched: 11. As DNA, the CDR3 is TGTGCCAGCGGGTTTTCAGGGGGCTGGGATGAGCAGTTCTTC. It translates to CASGFSGGWDEQFF.

CDR3 loop: CASSPRGRFNSPLHF. The DNA for the CDR3 is TGTGCCAGCAGCCCAAGAGGGAGGTTTAATTCACCCCTCCACTTT. The rearrangement joins TRBV9 to TRBJ1-6; unclear D gene. The CDR3 runs to 15 residues. CDR1 and CDR2 from the germline V gene are SGDLS and YYNGEE. Trimming stripped 4 bases from V and 6 bases from J, with 14 bases between.

This clonotype was counted a few times. The chain has TRBV7-2 and TRBJ2-1; D is tentatively TRBD1 or TRBD2 (6 bases each). Germline V gene lookup returns CDR1 SGHTA and CDR2 FQGNSA. Trimming cost V 1 base and J 2 bases, with 12 bases left between them. CDR3 length: 16 residues. CDR3: CASSLDPGATYNEQFF. In nucleotides, the CDR3 is TGTGCCAGCAGCTTAGATCCGGGGGCGACCTACAATGAGCAGTTCTTC.

Only a few counts were recorded for this clonotype. J is TRBJ2-4 and V is TRBV28; perhaps TRBD1 as D (6 bases). The J call may be incorrect, as the DNA end agrees better with TRBJ2-7. The CDR3 length is 15 residues. Per the germline V gene, CDR1 is MDHEN and CDR2 is SYDVKM. The DNA for the CDR3 is TGTGCCAGCAGCTTTGGTCAGGGGCCGACCTACGAGCAGTACTTC. Translating it yields CASSFGQGPTYEQYF.

The rearrangement links TRBV5-1 to TRBJ2-1; weak D call: TRBD2 (6 bases). The CDR3 contains 15 residues. The germline V gene has CDR1 SGHRS and CDR2 YFSETQ. V shed 3 bases and J shed 7 bases, with 17 bases lying between them. CDR3 loop: CASSSGLPNTNEQFF. In DNA form, the CDR3 reads TGCGCCAGCAGCTCAGGACTACCAAATACAAATGAGCAGTTCTTC.

This clonotype was observed a few times. The J gene is TRBJ2-5, the V gene TRBV7-2; D is possibly TRBD1 (6 bases). This CDR3 comprises 17 residues. Germline values: CDR1 SGHTA, CDR2 FQGNSA. The V end was cut by 1 base, the J end by 2 bases, with 17 bases between. This CDR3 reads CASSLGPGTRVQETQYF. The DNA for the CDR3 is TGTGCCAGCAGCTTAGGACCCGGGACAAGGGTACAAGAGACCCAGTACTTC.

The gene calls are TRBV2 and TRBJ2-5; D perhaps matches TRBD2 (5 bases). CDR3 length: 12 amino acids. Germline V gene data show CDR1 as SNHLY and CDR2 as FYNNEI. V was cut by 6 bases and J by 6 bases, with 11 bases left in between. The CDR3 here is CASREGGQTQYF. CDR3 coding DNA: TGTGCCAGCAGAGAGGGTGGGCAGACCCAGTACTTC.

The rearrangement links TRBV20-1 to TRBJ2-1; D is perhaps TRBD2 (6 bases). Trimming removed 4 bases from V and 7 bases from J, with 11 bases in between. The CDR3 has 12 amino acids. Germline lookup yields CDR1 DFQATT and CDR2 SNEGSKA (reference sequence). Here the CDR3 DNA reads TGCAGTGCTACGGGACTTCAAAATGAGCAGTTCTTC. It codes for CSATGLQNEQFF.

This sequence joins TRBV28 and TRBJ2-1, with 8 bases matching TRBD2. Germline-derived CDR1 and CDR2 are MDHEN and SYDVKM. V lost 5 bases, J lost 8 bases, and 14 bases stayed unmatched. The CDR3 has 16 amino acids. In DNA, the CDR3 is TGTGCCAGCAGTCCGTATTTTCTAGCGGGTACTGATGAGCAGTTCTTC. Its protein is CASSPYFLAGTDEQFF. The variable domain in full, completed from reference TRBV28 and TRBJ2-1, reads DVKVTQSSRYLVKRTGEKVFLECVQDMDHENMFWYRQDPGLGLRLIYFSYDVKMKEKGDIPEGYSVSREKKERFSLILESASTNQTSMYLCASSPYFLAGTDEQFFGPGTRLTVL.

V is TRBV28 and J is TRBJ2-7, with D hard to call. The CDR3 is made up of 15 amino acids. Trimming pared 7 bases from V and 1 base from J, leaving 17 bases between. Germline CDR1 reads MDHEN; CDR2 reads SYDVKM. The CDR3 reads CASTPSRGISYEQYF. The CDR3 bases are TGTGCCAGCACCCCGAGCAGAGGTATTTCCTACGAGCAGTACTTC.

The genes are TRBV6-5 and TRBJ1-6; TRBD1 matches at 7 bases. The CDR3 covers 17 residues. Germline CDR1 is MNHEY and CDR2 is SVGAGI. J was trimmed by 4 bases and V by 0 bases; bases with no gene match: 6. The DNA for the CDR3 is TGTGCCAGCAGTTACTCCCAACCGACAGGGTATAATTCACCCCTCCACTTT. Translated, it gives CASSYSQPTGYNSPLHF.